The subject of this entry is one T cell receptor beta chain. The antigen is undetermined. Preparation of TRB cDNA libraries relied on 5' RACE carrying UMI labels. TCRdb reanalyzed the 5' RACE reads, giving one entry per CDR3 protein sequence and no DNA. The sample has 150,000 to 160,000 distinct CDR3 sequences. The data were obtained in a study of CXCR3-negative and CXCR3-positive naive CD8 T cells. Study results and caveats: Naive subsets had comparable surface CD5, so TRB CDR3 properties gauged TCR strength. The study found more hydrophobic TRB CDR3s in CXCR3-positive naive cells than in CXCR3-negative naive cells.

Looked up from germline, CDR1 is SGHDN and CDR2 is FVKESK. This CDR3 is built from 15 residues. Sorts that each held 300,000 cells were run in triplicate for every CD8+ T cell subset. CD45RO-CCR7+CD27+CD95- defined naive CD8+ T cells. This chain connects TRBV14 to TRBJ2-7; no DNA is available, so the TRBD1 call from TCRdb remains unchecked. The sequencing input was naive CXCR3+ CD8+ T cells from blood. Subset of the sample: CD45RO-CCR7+CD27+CD95- naive CD8+ T cells expressing CXCR3 (TNR3+). The receptor was isolated from a human donor in good health. Some clones in this sample may be carry-over from other donors' samples. This CDR3 is CASSHRQALSYEQYF.